Listed below are T cell receptor beta chains from one sample, sequenced in a study of tissue T cells after allogeneic stem cell transplantation. Some clones are missing from TCRdb's copy, which holds only in-frame ones; the method was immunoSEQ multiplex PCR. The profile shows roughly 4,000 clones, approximately 66% of them singletons. The input for sequencing was left colon tissue, taken at autopsy. Receptors were obtained from a male donor aged 60 or over with lung cancer. The CDR3 runs from the conserved cysteine through the conserved F or W. The order of the fields is D gene, clone size, J gene, V gene, CDR3 DNA, CDR3 protein. The D gene is left open where the match is weak. Clone size is given for some rows only: seen once, a few or many times, or a class if the clone is expanded.

d_call: TRBD1
clone_size: few
j_call: TRBJ2-7
v_call: TRBV11-2
cdr3_nt: TGTGCCAGCAGCTTAGCACAGGGGGGTTACGAGCAGTACTTC
cdr3_aa: CASSLAQGGYEQYF

d_call: .
clone_size: .
j_call: TRBJ2-7
v_call: TRBV2
cdr3_nt: TGTGCCACCCTTGGGGGCCCGGGGGAGCAGTACTTC
cdr3_aa: CATLGGPGEQYF

d_call: .
clone_size: .
j_call: TRBJ1-1
v_call: TRBV30
cdr3_nt: TGTGCCTGGAGTAGATCAGGGGCAGGGGCTTTCTTT
cdr3_aa: CAWSRSGAGAFF

d_call: TRBD2
clone_size: .
j_call: TRBJ2-1
v_call: TRBV24-1
cdr3_nt: TGTGCCACCAGTGTCGGACTAGCGGGACACAATGAGCAGTTCTTC
cdr3_aa: CATSVGLAGHNEQFF

d_call: TRBD1
clone_size: .
j_call: TRBJ1-1
v_call: TRBV9
cdr3_nt: TGTGCCAGCTCGCTCAGGGGGCAAGGTGAAGCTTTCTTT
cdr3_aa: CASSLRGQGEAFF

d_call: .
clone_size: .
j_call: TRBJ2-7
v_call: TRBV18
cdr3_nt: TGTGCCAGCTCACCAGCACGGGTGGGGTTCGAGCAGTACTTC
cdr3_aa: CASSPARVGFEQYF

d_call: .
clone_size: .
j_call: TRBJ1-5
v_call: TRBV28
cdr3_nt: TGTGCCAGCAGTTTAATTTCGGACGGTGTGTTCCCCCAGCATTTT
cdr3_aa: CASSLISDGVFPQHF

d_call: .
clone_size: .
j_call: TRBJ2-1
v_call: TRBV12-3/TRBV12-4
cdr3_nt: TGTGCCAGCAGAACTAGTGGCAATGAGCAGTTCTTC
cdr3_aa: CASRTSGNEQFF

d_call: .
clone_size: .
j_call: TRBJ2-2
v_call: TRBV6-5
cdr3_nt: TGTGCCAGCAGTCTGGACAGGAACACCGGGGAGCTGTTTTTT
cdr3_aa: CASSLDRNTGELFF

d_call: .
clone_size: .
j_call: TRBJ1-1
v_call: TRBV9
cdr3_nt: TGTGCCAGCAGCGTAGCAGCAAGCACTGAAGCTTTCTTT
cdr3_aa: CASSVAASTEAFF

d_call: TRBD1
clone_size: .
j_call: TRBJ2-6
v_call: TRBV7-6
cdr3_nt: TGTGCCAGCAGCCCGACAGGGGCTGGGGCCAACGTCCTGACTTTC
cdr3_aa: CASSPTGAGANVLTF

d_call: .
clone_size: .
j_call: TRBJ2-1
v_call: TRBV19
cdr3_nt: TGTGCCAGTAACAGCGGGCGTACCTACAATGAGCAGTTCTTC
cdr3_aa: CASNSGRTYNEQFF

d_call: .
clone_size: .
j_call: TRBJ1-2
v_call: TRBV2
cdr3_nt: TGTGCCAGCAGTGAACGTGGTGAGCCTAGCAACTATGGCTACACCTTC
cdr3_aa: CASSERGEPSNYGYTF

d_call: .
clone_size: .
j_call: TRBJ2-2
v_call: TRBV9
cdr3_nt: TGTGCCAGCAGCGTAGGGGGGGCGCAGGCCGGGGAGCTGTTTTTT
cdr3_aa: CASSVGGAQAGELFF

d_call: .
clone_size: .
j_call: TRBJ2-3
v_call: TRBV5-4
cdr3_nt: TGTGCCAGCAGCTTGAAGAGGGGGGACCCCACAGATACGCAGTATTTT
cdr3_aa: CASSLKRGDPTDTQYF

d_call: .
clone_size: .
j_call: TRBJ1-1
v_call: TRBV12-3/TRBV12-4
cdr3_nt: TGTGCCAGCAGTTTCGGGGCCCCCGAAGCTTTCTTT
cdr3_aa: CASSFGAPEAFF

d_call: .
clone_size: .
j_call: TRBJ1-2
v_call: TRBV7-9
cdr3_nt: TGTGCCAGCAGCTTTGACAGCAACTATGGCTACACCTTC
cdr3_aa: CASSFDSNYGYTF

d_call: .
clone_size: .
j_call: TRBJ2-1
v_call: TRBV28
cdr3_nt: TGTGCCAGCAGTCCCCCTAGGGGGATCTACAATGAGCAGTTCTTC
cdr3_aa: CASSPPRGIYNEQFF

d_call: .
clone_size: .
j_call: TRBJ2-2
v_call: TRBV7-9
cdr3_nt: TGTGCCAGCAGCCAAGCTCCCTCTCTCCCTACACACACCGGGGCGCTGTTTTTT
cdr3_aa: CASSQAPSLPTHTGALFF

d_call: .
clone_size: .
j_call: TRBJ2-1
v_call: TRBV15
cdr3_nt: TGTGCCACCGCCTTAGCTGGTGAGCAGTTCTTC
cdr3_aa: CATALAGEQFF

d_call: .
clone_size: .
j_call: TRBJ1-2
v_call: TRBV7-6
cdr3_nt: TGTGCCAGCAGCTTAGGGGCCCAGGGGAACTATGGCTACACCTTC
cdr3_aa: CASSLGAQGNYGYTF

d_call: TRBD1
clone_size: .
j_call: TRBJ2-3
v_call: TRBV10-3
cdr3_nt: TGTGCCATCAGTGAGTCGGGACAGGGCACAGATACGCAGTATTTT
cdr3_aa: CAISESGQGTDTQYF

d_call: .
clone_size: .
j_call: TRBJ1-1
v_call: TRBV7-9
cdr3_nt: TGTGCCAGCAGCCACCGACAAGTGCCCTTCAAAGCTTTCTTT
cdr3_aa: CASSHRQVPFKAFF

d_call: .
clone_size: .
j_call: TRBJ2-1
v_call: TRBV6-4
cdr3_nt: TGTGCCAGCAGTGACGGAGAGAGAGGGGATGATGAGCAGTTCTTC
cdr3_aa: CASSDGERGDDEQFF

d_call: .
clone_size: .
j_call: TRBJ2-5
v_call: TRBV11-3
cdr3_nt: TGTGCCAGCAGCGGGGGGTACGAGACCCAGTACTTC
cdr3_aa: CASSGGYETQYF

d_call: .
clone_size: .
j_call: TRBJ2-3
v_call: TRBV9
cdr3_nt: TGTGCCAGCAGCGTATTGGGGGCGCGGAGCACAGATACGCAGTATTTT
cdr3_aa: CASSVLGARSTDTQYF

d_call: .
clone_size: .
j_call: TRBJ2-5
v_call: TRBV21-1
cdr3_nt: TGTGCCAGCAGCACTGAACAGGGATATCAAGAGACCCAGTACTTC
cdr3_aa: CASSTEQGYQETQYF

d_call: .
clone_size: .
j_call: TRBJ2-5
v_call: TRBV4-1
cdr3_nt: TGCGCCAGCAGCCAACCGCGACGGCAAGAGACCCAGTACTTC
cdr3_aa: CASSQPRRQETQYF